Below, 2 T cell receptor beta chains from the same sample are listed, as sequenced in a study of a mutant IDH1 vaccine in newly diagnosed glioma. Libraries were prepared by immunoSEQ multiplex PCR; TCRdb keeps only in-frame clonotypes and omits some of them. The sample holds under 75,000 clones, more than 85% seen once. Stated time point: baseline, week 1 (first vaccination visit). The treatment here: pre-vaccination baseline after standard-of-care therapy. The sequencing here drew on PBMCs, taken from a glioma patient treated with radiotherapy, temozolomide or both. The receptors shown here come from a man over 45 with glioma.

The chain combines TRBV29-1 with TRBJ1-1; D remains ambiguous. The CDR3 sequence is 11 residues long. Germline CDR1 is SQVTM and CDR2 is ANQGSEA. V lost 5 bases and J 0 bases, leaving 4 bases between the germline ends. This CDR3 reads CSVPVNTEAFF. The CDR3 DNA reads as TGCAGCGTTCCGGTGAACACTGAAGCTTTCTTT.

The CDR3 sequence is CASSSQSLSGTAYNEQFF. CDR3 nucleotides: TGCGCCAGCAGTTCACAATCCCTTAGCGGGACCGCGTACAATGAGCAGTTCTTC. V gene TRBV10-2 combines with J gene TRBJ2-1; 8 bases match TRBD2. CDR1 is WSHSY and CDR2 is SAAADI in the germline V gene. J lost 4 bases, V lost 5 bases, and 16 bases had no gene match. The CDR3 length is 18 residues.